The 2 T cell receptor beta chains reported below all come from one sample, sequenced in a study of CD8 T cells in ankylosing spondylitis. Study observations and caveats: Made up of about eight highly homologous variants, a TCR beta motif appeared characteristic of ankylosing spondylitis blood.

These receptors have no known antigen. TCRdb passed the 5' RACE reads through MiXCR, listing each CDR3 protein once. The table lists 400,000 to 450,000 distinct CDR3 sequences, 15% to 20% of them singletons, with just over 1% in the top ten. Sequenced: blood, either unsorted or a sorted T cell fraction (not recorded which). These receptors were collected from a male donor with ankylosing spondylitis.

CDR3: CASSPDRAKGKLGEAFF. The CDR3 bases are TGTGCCAGCTCACCCGACAGGGCGAAGGGGAAGCTAGGTGAAGCTTTCTTT. The chain joins TRBV18 to TRBJ1-1; 7 bases are a match to TRBD1. This CDR3 contains 17 residues. The germline CDR1 and CDR2 sequences are KGHSH and LQKENI. The J segment lost 7 bases and the V segment lost 3 bases, leaving 17 bases of the junction unmatched. Drawing the rest from reference TRBV18 and TRBJ1-1, the complete variable domain is NAGVMQNPRHLVRRRGQEARLRCSPMKGHSHVYWYRQLPEEGLKFMVYLQKENIIDESGMPKERFSAEFPKEGPSILRIQQVVRGDSAAYFCASSPDRAKGKLGEAFFGQGTRLTVV.

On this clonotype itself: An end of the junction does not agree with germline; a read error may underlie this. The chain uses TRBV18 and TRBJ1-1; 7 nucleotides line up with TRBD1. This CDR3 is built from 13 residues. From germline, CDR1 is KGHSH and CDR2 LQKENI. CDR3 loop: CASSPQGLTEAFF. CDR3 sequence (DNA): TGTGCCAGCTCGCCACAGGGGTTGACTGAAGCTTTCTTT.